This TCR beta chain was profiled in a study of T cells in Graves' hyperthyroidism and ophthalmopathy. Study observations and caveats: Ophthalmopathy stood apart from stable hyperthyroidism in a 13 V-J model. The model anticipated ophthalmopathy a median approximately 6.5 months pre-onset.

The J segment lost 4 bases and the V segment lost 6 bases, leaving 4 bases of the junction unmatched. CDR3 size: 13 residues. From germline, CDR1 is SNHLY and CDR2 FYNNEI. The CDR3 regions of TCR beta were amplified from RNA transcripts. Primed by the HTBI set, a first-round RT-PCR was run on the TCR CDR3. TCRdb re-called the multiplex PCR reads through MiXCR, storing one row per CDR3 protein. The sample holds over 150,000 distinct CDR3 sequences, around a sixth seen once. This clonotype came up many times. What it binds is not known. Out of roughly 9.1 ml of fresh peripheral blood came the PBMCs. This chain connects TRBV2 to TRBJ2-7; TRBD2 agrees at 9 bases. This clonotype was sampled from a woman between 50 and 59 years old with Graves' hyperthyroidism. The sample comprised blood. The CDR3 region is CASSLAGLYEQYF. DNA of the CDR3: TGTGCCAGCAGCCTAGCGGGGCTGTACGAGCAGTACTTC.